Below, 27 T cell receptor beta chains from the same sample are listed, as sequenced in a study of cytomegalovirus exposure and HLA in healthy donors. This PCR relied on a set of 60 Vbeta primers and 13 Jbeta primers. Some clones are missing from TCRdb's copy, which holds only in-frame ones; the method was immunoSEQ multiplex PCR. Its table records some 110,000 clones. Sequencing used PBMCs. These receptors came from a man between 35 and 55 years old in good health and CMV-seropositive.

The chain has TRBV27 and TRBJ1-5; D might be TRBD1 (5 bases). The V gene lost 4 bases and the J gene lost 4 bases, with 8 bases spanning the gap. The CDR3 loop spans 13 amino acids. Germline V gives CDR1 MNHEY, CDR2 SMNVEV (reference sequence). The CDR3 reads CASSWGGNQPQHF. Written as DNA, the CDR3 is TGTGCCAGCAGTTGGGGGGGAAATCAGCCCCAGCATTTT.

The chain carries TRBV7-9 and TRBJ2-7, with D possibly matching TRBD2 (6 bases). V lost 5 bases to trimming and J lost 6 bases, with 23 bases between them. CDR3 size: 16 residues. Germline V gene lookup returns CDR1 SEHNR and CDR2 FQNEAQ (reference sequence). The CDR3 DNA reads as TGTGCCAGCAGCCTCGCTAGAGGAACGGGAGAAACCGAGCAGTACTTC. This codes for CASSLARGTGETEQYF.

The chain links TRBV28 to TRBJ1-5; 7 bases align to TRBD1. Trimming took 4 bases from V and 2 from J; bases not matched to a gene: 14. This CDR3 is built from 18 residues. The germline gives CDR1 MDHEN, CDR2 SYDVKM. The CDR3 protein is CASSSDRWGDSGNQPQHF. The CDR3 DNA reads TGTGCCAGCAGTTCGGACAGGTGGGGGGATAGTGGCAATCAGCCCCAGCATTTT.

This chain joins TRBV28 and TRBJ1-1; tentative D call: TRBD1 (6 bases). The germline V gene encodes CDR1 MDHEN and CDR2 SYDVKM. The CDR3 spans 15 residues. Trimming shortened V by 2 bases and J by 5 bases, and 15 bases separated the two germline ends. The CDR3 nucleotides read TGTGCCAGCAGTTTAATAGGGGGAAGAGGGACTGAAGCTTTCTTT. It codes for CASSLIGGRGTEAFF.

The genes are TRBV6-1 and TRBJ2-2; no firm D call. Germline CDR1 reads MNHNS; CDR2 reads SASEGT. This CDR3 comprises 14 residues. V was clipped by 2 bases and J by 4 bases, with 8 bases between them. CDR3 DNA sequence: TGTGCCAGCAGTGAATACGTGGCCACCGGGGAGCTGTTTTTT. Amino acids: CASSEYVATGELFF.

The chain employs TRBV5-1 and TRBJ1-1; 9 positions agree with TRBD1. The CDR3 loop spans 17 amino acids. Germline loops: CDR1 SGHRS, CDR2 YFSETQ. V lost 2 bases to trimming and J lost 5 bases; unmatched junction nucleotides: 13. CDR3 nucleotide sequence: TGCGCCAGCAGCTTAATGGGACAGGGTTTGTTGAGGACTGAAGCTTTCTTT. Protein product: CASSLMGQGLLRTEAFF. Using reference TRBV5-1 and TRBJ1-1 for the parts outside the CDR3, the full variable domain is KAGVTQTPRYLIKTRGQQVTLSCSPISGHRSVSWYQQTPGQGLQFLFEYFSETQRNKGNFPGRFSGRQFSNSRSEMNVSTLELGDSALYLCASSLMGQGLLRTEAFFGQGTRLTVV.

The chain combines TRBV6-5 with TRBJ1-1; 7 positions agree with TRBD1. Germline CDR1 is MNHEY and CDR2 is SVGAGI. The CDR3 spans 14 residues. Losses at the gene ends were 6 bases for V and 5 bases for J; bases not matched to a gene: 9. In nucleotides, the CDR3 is TGTGCCAGCAGACCGGGACAGCGCGTTACTGAAGCTTTCTTT. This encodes CASRPGQRVTEAFF.

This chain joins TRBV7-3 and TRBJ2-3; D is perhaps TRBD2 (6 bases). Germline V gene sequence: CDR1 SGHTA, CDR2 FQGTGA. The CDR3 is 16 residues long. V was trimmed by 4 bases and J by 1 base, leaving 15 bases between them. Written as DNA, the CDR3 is TGTGCCAGCAGCTCCGATGGGGGGTATGGCACAGATACGCAGTATTTT. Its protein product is CASSSDGGYGTDTQYF.

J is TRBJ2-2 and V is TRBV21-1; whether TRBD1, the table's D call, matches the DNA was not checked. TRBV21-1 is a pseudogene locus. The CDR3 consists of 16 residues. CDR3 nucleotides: TGTGCCAGCAGCGAGGGACAGGACCGGAACACCGGGGAGCTGTTTTTT. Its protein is CASSEGQDRNTGELFF.

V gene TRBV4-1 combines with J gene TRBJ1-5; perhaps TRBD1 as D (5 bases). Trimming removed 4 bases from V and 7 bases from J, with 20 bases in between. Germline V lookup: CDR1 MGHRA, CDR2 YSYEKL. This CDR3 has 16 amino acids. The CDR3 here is CASSPTPQGIGQPQHF. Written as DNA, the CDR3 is TGCGCCAGCAGCCCGACCCCTCAGGGAATAGGACAGCCCCAGCATTTT.

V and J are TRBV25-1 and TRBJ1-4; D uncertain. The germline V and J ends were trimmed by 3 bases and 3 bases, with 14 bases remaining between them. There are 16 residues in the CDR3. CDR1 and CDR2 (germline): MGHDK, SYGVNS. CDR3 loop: CASSDPEPSANEKLFF. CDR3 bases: TGTGCCAGCAGTGATCCCGAGCCTTCGGCTAATGAAAAACTGTTTTTT. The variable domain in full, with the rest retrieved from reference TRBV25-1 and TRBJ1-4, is EADIYQTPRYLVIGTGKKITLECSQTMGHDKMYWYQQDPGMELHLIHYSYGVNSTEKGDLSSESTVSRIRTEHFPLTLESARPSHTSQYLCASSDPEPSANEKLFFGSGTQLSVL.

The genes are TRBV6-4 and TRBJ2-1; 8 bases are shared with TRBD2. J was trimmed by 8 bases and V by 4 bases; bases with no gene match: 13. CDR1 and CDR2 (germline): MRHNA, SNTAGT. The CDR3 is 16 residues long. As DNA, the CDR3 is TGTGCCAGCAGTGTTAGGTCAAGCGGGAGTATGCATGAGCAGTTCTTC. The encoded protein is CASSVRSSGSMHEQFF.

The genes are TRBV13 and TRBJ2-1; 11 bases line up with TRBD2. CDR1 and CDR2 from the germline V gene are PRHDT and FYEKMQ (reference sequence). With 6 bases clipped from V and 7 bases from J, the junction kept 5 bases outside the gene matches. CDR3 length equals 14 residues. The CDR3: CASSHSGGGNEQFF. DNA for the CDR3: TGTGCCAGCAGTCATAGCGGGGGGGGGAATGAGCAGTTCTTC.

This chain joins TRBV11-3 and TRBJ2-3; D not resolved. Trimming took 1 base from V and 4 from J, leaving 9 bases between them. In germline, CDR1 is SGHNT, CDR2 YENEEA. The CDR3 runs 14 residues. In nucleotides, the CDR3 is TGTGCCAGCAGCTTAGGACTGGCACCAGATACGCAGTATTTT. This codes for CASSLGLAPDTQYF.

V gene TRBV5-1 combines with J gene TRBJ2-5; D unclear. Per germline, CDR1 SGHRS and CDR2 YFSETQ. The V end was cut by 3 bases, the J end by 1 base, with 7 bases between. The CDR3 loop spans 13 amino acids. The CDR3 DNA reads TGCGCCAGCAGCTCGTTGCGCCAAGAGACCCAGTACTTC. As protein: CASSSLRQETQYF.

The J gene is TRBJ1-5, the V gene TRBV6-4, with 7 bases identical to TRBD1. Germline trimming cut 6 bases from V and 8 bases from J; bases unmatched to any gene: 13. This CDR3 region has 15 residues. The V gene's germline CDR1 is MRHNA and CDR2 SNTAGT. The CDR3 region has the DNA TGTGCCAGCAGCCTCGCGACAGGGCGTCATGAGCCCCAGCATTTT. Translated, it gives CASSLATGRHEPQHF.

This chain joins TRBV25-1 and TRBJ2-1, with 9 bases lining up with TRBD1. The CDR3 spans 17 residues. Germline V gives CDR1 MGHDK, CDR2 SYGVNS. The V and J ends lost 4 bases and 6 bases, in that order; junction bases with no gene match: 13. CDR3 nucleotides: TGTGCCAGCAGTGCCACTTCCCCCGGGACAGGGTTCAATGAGCAGTTCTTC. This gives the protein CASSATSPGTGFNEQFF.

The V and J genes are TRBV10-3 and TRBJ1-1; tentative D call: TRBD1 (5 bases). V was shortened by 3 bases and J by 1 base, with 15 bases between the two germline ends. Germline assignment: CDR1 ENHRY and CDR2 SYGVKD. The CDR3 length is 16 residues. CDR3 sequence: CAISEGRVGKNTEAFF. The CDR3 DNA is TGTGCCATCAGTGAAGGCAGGGTGGGTAAGAACACTGAAGCTTTCTTT.

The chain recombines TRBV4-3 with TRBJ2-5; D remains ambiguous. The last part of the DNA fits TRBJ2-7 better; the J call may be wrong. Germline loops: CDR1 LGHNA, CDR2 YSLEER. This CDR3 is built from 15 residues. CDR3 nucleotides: TGCGCCAGCAGCCAAGTCCTGGGCCCATCGTACGAGCAGTACTTC. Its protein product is CASSQVLGPSYEQYF.

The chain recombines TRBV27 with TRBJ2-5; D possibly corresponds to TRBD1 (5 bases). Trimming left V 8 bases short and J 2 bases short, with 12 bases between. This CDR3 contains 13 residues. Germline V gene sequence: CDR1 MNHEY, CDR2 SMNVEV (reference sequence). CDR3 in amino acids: CASSRQLQETQYF. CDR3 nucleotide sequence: TGTGCCAGCTCCCGACAGCTTCAAGAGACCCAGTACTTC.

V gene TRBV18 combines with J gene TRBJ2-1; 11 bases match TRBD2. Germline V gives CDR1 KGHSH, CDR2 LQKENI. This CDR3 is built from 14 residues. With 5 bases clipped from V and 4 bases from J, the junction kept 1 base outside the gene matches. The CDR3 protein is CASSGLAGYNEQFF. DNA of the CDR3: TGTGCCAGCTCAGGACTAGCGGGTTACAATGAGCAGTTCTTC. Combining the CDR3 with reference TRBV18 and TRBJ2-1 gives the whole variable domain NAGVMQNPRHLVRRRGQEARLRCSPMKGHSHVYWYRQLPEEGLKFMVYLQKENIIDESGMPKERFSAEFPKEGPSILRIQQVVRGDSAAYFCASSGLAGYNEQFFGPGTRLTVL.

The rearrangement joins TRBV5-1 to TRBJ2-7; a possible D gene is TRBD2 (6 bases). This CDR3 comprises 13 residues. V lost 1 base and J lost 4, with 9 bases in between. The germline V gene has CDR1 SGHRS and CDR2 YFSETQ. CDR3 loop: CASSLSGVYEQYF. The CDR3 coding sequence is TGCGCCAGCAGCTTGTCGGGGGTGTACGAGCAGTACTTC.

CDR3 residues: CSGGEEDYGYTF. In DNA form, the CDR3 reads TGCAGCGGCGGGGAGGAGGACTATGGCTACACCTTC. The chain is built from TRBV29-1 and TRBJ1-2; D is unclear. Germline CDR1 SQVTM, CDR2 ANQGSEA. V was trimmed by 7 bases and J by 3 bases, leaving 12 bases between them. The CDR3 totals 12 residues.

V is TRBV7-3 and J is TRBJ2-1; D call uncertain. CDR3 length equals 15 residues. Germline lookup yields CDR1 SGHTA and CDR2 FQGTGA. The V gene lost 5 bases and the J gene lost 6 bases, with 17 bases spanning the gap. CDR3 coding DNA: TGTGCCAGCAGCCCGTGGCCTCAAACCTCCAATGAGCAGTTCTTC. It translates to CASSPWPQTSNEQFF.

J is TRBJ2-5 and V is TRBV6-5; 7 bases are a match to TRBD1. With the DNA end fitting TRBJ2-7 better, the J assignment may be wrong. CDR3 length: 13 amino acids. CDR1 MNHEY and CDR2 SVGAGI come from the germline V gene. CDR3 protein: CASSLGTAYEQYF. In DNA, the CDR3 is TGTGCCAGCAGCCTCGGGACAGCCTACGAGCAGTACTTC.

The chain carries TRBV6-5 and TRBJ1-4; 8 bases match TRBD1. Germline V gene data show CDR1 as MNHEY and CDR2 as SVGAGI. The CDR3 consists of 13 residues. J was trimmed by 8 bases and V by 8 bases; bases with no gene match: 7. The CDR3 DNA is TGTGCCAGCGTGGACAGGGCGAAGGAAAAACTGTTTTTT. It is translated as CASVDRAKEKLFF.

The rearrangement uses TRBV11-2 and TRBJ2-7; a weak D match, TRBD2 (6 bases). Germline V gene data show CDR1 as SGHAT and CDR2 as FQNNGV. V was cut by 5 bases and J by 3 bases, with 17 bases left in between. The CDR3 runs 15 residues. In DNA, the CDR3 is TGTGCCAGCAGCCCCCGACTAGTCCTGCACTACGAGCAGTACTTC. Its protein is CASSPRLVLHYEQYF.